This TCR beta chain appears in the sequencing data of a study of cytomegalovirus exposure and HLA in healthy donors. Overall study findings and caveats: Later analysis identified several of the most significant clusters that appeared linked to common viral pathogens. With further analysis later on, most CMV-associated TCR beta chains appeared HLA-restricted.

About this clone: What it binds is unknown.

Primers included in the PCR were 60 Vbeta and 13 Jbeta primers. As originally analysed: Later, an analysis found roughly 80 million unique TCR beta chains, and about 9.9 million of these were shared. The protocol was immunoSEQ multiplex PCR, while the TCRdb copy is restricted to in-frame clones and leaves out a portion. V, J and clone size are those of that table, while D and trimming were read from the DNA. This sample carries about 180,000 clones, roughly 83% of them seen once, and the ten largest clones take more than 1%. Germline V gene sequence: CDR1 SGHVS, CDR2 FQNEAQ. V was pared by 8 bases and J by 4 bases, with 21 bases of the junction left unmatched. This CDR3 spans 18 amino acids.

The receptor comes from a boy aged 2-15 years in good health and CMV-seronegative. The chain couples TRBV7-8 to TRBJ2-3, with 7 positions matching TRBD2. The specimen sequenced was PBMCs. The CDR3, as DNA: TGTGCCAGCCTAAAAACTTCTAGCGGAAACGAAATACCAGATACGCAGTATTTT. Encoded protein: CASLKTSSGNEIPDTQYF.